This section outlines one TCR beta chain sequence together with its context. This CDR3 spans 15 amino acids. V was cut by 0 bases and J by 0 bases, with 6 bases left in between. The V gene's germline CDR1 is SGHRS and CDR2 YFSETQ. The data belong to a study of T-cell reconstitution after alpha-beta-depleted transplantation in children. Preparing the TCRbeta library involved the use of unique molecular identifiers. MiXCR, applied by TCRdb to the PCR reads, yields one record per CDR3 protein. The sample lists some 600,000 distinct CDR3 sequences; around 16% were seen once. The genes are TRBV5-1 and TRBJ2-2; unclear D gene. The receptor comes from a human donor who donated a stem cell graft to a child with acute myeloid leukemia. The material was PBMCs from the stem cell graft donor, obtained from the stem cell graft. The DNA for the CDR3 is TGCGCCAGCAGCTTGGACACACCGAACACCGGGGAGCTGTTTTTT. Translating it yields CASSLDTPNTGELFF.